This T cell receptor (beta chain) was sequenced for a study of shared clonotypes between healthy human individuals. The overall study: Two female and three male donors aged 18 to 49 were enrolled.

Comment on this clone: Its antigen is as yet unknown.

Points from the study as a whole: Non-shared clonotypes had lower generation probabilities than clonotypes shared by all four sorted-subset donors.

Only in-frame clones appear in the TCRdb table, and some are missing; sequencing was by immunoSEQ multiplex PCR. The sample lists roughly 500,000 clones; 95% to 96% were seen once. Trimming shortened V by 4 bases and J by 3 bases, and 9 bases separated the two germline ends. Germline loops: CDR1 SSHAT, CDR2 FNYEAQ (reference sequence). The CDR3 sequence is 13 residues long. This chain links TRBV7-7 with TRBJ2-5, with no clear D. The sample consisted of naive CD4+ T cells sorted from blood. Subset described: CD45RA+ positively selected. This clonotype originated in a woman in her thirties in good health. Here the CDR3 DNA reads TGTGCCAGCAGCTCGGGCACAGAAGAGACCCAGTACTTC. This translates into CASSSGTEETQYF.